Here is one TCR beta chain with its context. Its specific antigen is unknown. The input lacks base qualities; no much larger clone sits a single base away. All of the isolated RNA was reverse transcribed with the High Capacity cDNA Reverse Transcription Kit, so expressed TCRB transcripts were sequenced. Deep immunoSEQ sequencing was applied to naive, central memory and regulatory T cell samples, giving an average of about 3.4 million total reads per sample. After sorted cells were lysed in RLT buffer, RNA was extracted with DNase-treated RNeasy Micro or Mini kits, with the choice depending on cell number. Each cell subset was processed on its own to prevent cross-contamination, while patient and healthy donor samples were processed together. TCRB sequences were amplified from cDNA with the immunoSEQ multiplex PCR, producing 87-bp fragments spanning the CDR3 region. Amplicons were sequenced on the Illumina HiSeq platform. Per the authors' processing: Synthetic template baselines were used to correct PCR bias computationally, reads within Hamming distance 2 were collapsed, and singletons that could not be merged were discarded. By aligning reads against IMGT, V, D and J genes, CDR3 length, and insertions or deletions at six rearrangement sites were assigned. Clonotype counts were normalized to sorted cell number within each subset before computing true diversity and Gini coefficients with the tcR R package. The overlap coefficient, calculated on TCRB nucleotide sequences, was used to quantify repertoire sharing. Out-of-frame TCRB sequences from naive cells were analyzed as a proxy for the pre-selection repertoire. The clones in this table, taken by TCRdb from immuneACCESS, are in-frame only. Not every clone is retained; where verified, under half of the shortfall comes from an unresolved V gene, and the cause of the rest is unknown. The V and J calls and clone size were taken over from that table, and D and trimming were inferred from the DNA. Within this sample are hundreds of thousands of clones, with about 30% of them counted one time only. The top ten hold around 0.065% of the sample.

Each donor gave one peripheral blood draw, about 110 mL on average, collected into heparinised tubes. A BD FACSAria II and a panel including CD45RO, CCR7, CD25, CD127, CD95 and CD27 were used to sort naive, central memory, regulatory and stem cell-like memory CD4+ T cells. All sorted populations exceeded 95% purity. PBMCs were isolated immediately by Lymphoprep density gradient centrifugation and stained directly without culture. Samples were stained and sorted in pairs, with one healthy donor and one patient per experiment, so that batch effects were minimized. V loses 4 bases at its end and J loses 11 bases; junction bases beyond the gene matches: 3. The germline V gene provides CDR1 MDHEN and CDR2 SYDVKM. The CDR3 sequence holds 11 residues, the cysteine and phenylalanine included. CDR3 DNA is the only sequence kept; it has 33 bases, read in frame from the first base. This entry is derived from a study of beta chain features in type 1 diabetes (dated by TCRdb to 2016 to 2019). As for the study more broadly: No differences in mean age, gender distribution, total cell number or subset yield were found between patients and healthy donors. In the study, TCRB repertoires of sorted circulating CD4+ T cell subsets from recently diagnosed type 1 diabetes patients were compared with those of matched healthy donors. Regulatory and stem cell-like memory subsets were obtained from only 8 patients and about 8 healthy donors, while naive and central memory subsets were obtained from all 30 or so donors. A total of 107,917,701 sorted cells were examined across all samples, and the number of cells per subset was strongly correlated with RNA yield.

On the study overall, not on this receptor specifically: Only small numbers of individuals were included in the HLA sub-analyses, which left unresolved whether HLA type had any influence on TCRB rearrangement. At VDJ recombination sites, patients with type 1 diabetes made fewer insertions and deleted more nucleotides, a pattern implying thymic rearrangement abnormalities. Sequencing cDNA rather than genomic DNA could over-represent highly expressing activated cells, although activation and CD3 levels did not differ between groups. PCR might favor shorter templates, but patient and control samples were amplified and corrected together, so any skew would affect both groups equally. Naive, central memory and regulatory TCRB repertoires appeared to be more similar among patients than among healthy donors. In all four CD4+ subsets, TCRB CDR3 length was moderately but significantly shorter in type 1 diabetes patients.

Input material: naive CD4+ T cells from blood. The cell subset or site label, read with the paper, signifies: true naive CD4+ T cells. Recombination linked TRBV28 to TRBJ1-2, with 8 central nucleotides matching TRBD1. This receptor was taken from a man aged 18 to 30 in good health. The bases are TGTGCCAGCAGTTCGGGACAGGAGTACACCTTC. Its protein product is CASSSGQEYTF.